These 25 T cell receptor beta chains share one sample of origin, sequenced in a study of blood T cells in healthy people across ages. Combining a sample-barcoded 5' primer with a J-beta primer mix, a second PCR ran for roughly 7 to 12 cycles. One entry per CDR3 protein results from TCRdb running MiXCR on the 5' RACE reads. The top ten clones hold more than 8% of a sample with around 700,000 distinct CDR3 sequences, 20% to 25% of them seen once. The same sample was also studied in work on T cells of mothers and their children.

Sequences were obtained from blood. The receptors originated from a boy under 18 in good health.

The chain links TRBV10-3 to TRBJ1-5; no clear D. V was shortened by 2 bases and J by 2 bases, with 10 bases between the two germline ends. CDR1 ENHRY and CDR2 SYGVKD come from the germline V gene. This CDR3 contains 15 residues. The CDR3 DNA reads TGTGCCATCAGTGAGACTCCGGGAGGCAATCAGCCCCAGCATTTT. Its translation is CAISETPGGNQPQHF.

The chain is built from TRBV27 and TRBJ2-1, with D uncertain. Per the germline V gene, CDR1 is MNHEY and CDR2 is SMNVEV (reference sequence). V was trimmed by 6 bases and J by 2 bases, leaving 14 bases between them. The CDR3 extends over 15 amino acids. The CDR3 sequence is CASSQESSPYNEQFF. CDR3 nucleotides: TGTGCCAGCAGCCAGGAGTCTAGTCCCTACAATGAGCAGTTCTTC.

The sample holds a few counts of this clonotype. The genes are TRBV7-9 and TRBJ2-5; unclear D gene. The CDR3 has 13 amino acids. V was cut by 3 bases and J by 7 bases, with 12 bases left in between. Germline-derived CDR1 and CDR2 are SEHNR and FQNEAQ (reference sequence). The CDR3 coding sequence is TGTGCCAGCAGCTTGTACCCCGAAGGGACCCAGTACTTC. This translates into CASSLYPEGTQYF.

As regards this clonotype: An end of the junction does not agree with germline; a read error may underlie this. CDR3 coding DNA: TGTGCCCGCAGCTTTCCTGACCGGGGCTCCTACAATGAGCAGTTCTTC. Its protein is CARSFPDRGSYNEQFF. The gene calls are TRBV7-6 and TRBJ2-1; tentatively, D is TRBD2 (5 bases). Looked up from germline, CDR1 is SGHVS and CDR2 is FNYEAQ. The CDR3 covers 16 residues.

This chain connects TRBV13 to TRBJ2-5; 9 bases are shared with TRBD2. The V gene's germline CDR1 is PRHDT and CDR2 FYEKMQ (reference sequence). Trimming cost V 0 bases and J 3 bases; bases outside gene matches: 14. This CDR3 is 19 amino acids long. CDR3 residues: CASSLGTSGNKGHKETQYF. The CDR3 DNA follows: TGTGCCAGCAGCTTAGGGACTAGCGGCAACAAGGGACATAAAGAGACCCAGTACTTC.

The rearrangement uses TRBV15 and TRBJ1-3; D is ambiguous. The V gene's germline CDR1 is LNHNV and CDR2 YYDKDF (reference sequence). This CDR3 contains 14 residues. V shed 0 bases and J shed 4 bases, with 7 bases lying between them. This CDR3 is CATSRDYSGNTIYF. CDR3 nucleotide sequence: TGTGCCACCAGCAGAGATTACAGCGGAAACACCATATATTTT.

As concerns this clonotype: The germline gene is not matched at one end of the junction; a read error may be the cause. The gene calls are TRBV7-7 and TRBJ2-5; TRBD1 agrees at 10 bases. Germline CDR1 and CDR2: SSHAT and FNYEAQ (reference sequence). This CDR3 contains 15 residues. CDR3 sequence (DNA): TGTGCTAGCAGCCTGACCGGGACAGGGGTGGAGACCCAGTACTTC. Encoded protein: CASSLTGTGVETQYF.

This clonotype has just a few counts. CDR3 in DNA: TGTGCCAGCAGTGAAATGGGCGGGGGCTTCGGGAATACGCAGTATTTT. Translation gives CASSEMGGGFGNTQYF. This sequence joins TRBV2 and TRBJ2-3, with TRBD2 as a possible D gene (7 bases). CDR1 and CDR2 from the germline V gene are SNHLY and FYNNEI. V was cut by 2 bases and J by 7 bases, with 19 bases left in between. CDR3 length: 16 amino acids.

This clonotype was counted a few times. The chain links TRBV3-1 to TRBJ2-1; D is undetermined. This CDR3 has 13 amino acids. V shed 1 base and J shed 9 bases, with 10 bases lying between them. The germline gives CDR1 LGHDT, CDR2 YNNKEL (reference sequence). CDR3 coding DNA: TGTGCCAGCAGCCAAGTATACGGAAGTGAGCAGTTCTTC. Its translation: CASSQVYGSEQFF.

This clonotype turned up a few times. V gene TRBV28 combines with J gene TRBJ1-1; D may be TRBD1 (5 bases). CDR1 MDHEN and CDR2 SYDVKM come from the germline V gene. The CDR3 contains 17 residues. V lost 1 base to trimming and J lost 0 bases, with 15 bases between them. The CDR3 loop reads CASSLYNDRFMNTEAFF. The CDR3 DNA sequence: TGTGCCAGCAGTTTATACAACGACAGATTCATGAACACTGAAGCTTTCTTT.

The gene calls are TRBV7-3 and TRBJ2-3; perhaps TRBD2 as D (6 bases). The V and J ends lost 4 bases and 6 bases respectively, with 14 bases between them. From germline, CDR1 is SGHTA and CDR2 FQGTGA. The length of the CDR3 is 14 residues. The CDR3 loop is CASSSGLRGDTQYF. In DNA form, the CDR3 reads TGTGCCAGCAGCTCCGGACTACGCGGGGATACGCAGTATTTT.

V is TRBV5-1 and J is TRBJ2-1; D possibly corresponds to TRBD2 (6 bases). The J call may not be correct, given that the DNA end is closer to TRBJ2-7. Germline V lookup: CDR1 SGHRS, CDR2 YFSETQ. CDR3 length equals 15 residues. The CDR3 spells CASSSMGGGSDEQYF. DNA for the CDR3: TGCGCCAGCAGCTCAATGGGGGGAGGTTCGGACGAGCAGTACTTC.

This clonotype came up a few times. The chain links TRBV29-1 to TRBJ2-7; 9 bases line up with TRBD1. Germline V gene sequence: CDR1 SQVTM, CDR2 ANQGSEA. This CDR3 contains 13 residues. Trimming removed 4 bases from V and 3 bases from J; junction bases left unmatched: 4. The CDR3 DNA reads TGCAGCGTTGTGGACAGGGGCTTCTACGAGCAGTACTTC. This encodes CSVVDRGFYEQYF.

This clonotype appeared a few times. The CDR3 nucleotides are TGTGCCAGCAGCCCAACCGGGGGGAAGCAAGAGACCCAGTACTTC. It specifies CASSPTGGKQETQYF. This sequence joins TRBV28 and TRBJ2-5; 7 bases map to TRBD2. CDR1 and CDR2 (germline): MDHEN, SYDVKM. This CDR3 comprises 15 residues. Trimming took 6 bases from V and 2 from J; bases not matched to a gene: 9.

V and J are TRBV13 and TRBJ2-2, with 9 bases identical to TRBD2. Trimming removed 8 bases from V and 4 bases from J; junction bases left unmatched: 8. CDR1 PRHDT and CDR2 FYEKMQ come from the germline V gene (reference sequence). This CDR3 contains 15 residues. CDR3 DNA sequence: TGTGCCAGCGGCGGGGGGGCAAGGGGCACCGGGGAGCTGTTTTTT. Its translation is CASGGGARGTGELFF.

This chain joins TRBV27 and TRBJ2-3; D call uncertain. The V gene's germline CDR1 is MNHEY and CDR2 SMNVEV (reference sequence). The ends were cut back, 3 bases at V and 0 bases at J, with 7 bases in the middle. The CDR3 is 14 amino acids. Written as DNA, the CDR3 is TGTGCCAGCAGTTTCTCCCCGAGCACAGATACGCAGTATTTT. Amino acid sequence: CASSFSPSTDTQYF.

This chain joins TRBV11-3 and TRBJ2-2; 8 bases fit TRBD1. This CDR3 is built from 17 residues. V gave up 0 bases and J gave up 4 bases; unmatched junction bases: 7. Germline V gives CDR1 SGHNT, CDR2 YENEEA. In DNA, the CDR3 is TGTGCCAGCAGCTTAGATCCGGACAGGGTGTCCACCGGGGAGCTGTTTTTT. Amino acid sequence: CASSLDPDRVSTGELFF.

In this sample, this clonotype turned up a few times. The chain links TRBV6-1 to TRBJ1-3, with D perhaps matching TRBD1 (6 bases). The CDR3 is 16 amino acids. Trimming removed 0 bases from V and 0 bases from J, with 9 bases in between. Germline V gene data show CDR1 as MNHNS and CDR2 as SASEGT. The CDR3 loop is CASSEAGAGSGNTIYF. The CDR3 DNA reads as TGTGCCAGCAGTGAAGCGGGGGCAGGCTCTGGAAACACCATATATTTT.

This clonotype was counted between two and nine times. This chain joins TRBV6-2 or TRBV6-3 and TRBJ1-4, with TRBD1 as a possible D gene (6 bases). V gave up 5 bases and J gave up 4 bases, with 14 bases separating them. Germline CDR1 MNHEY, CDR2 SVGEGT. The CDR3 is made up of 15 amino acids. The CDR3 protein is CASSNNRARNEKLFF. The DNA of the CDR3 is TGTGCCAGCAGTAACAACAGGGCGCGTAATGAAAAACTGTTTTTT.

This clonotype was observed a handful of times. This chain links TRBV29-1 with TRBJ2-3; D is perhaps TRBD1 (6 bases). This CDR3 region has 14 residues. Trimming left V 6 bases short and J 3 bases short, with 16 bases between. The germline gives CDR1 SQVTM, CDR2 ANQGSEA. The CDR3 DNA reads TGCAGCGTGGCTGCAGGGGTTCAAACAGATACGCAGTATTTT. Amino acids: CSVAAGVQTDTQYF.

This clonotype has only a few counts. The CDR3 is CSVIKLLGETQYF. CDR3 bases: TGCAGCGTTATCAAACTCCTGGGAGAGACCCAGTACTTC. The V call is TRBV29-1, the J call TRBJ2-5, with D hard to call. The CDR3 extends over 13 amino acids. The V and J ends lost 5 bases and 4 bases respectively, with 14 bases between them. The germline CDR1 and CDR2 sequences are SQVTM and ANQGSEA. Combining the CDR3 with reference TRBV29-1 and TRBJ2-5 gives the whole variable domain SAVISQKPSRDICQRGTSLTIQCQVDSQVTMMFWYRQQPGQSLTLIATANQGSEATYESGFVIDKFPISRPNLTFSTLTVSNMSPEDSSIYLCSVIKLLGETQYFGPGTRLLVL.

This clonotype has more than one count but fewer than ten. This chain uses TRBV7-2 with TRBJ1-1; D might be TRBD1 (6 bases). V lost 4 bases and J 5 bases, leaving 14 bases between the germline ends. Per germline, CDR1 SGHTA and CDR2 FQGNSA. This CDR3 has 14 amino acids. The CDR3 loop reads CASSSTGGLTEAFF. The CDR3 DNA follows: TGTGCCAGCAGCTCGACAGGAGGACTGACTGAAGCTTTCTTT.

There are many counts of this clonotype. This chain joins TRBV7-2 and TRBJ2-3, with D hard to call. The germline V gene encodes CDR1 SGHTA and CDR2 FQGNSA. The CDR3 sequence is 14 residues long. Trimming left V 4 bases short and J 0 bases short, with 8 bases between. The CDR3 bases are TGTGCCAGCAGCTCTCTAGGCAGCACAGATACGCAGTATTTT. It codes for CASSSLGSTDTQYF.

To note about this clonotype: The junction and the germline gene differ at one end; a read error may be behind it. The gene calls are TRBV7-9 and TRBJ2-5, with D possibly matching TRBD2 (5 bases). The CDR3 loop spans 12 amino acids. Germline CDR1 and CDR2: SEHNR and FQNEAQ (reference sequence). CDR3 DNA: TGTTCCAGCAGCCGCGGAGGAGAGACCCAGTACTTC. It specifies CSSSRGGETQYF.

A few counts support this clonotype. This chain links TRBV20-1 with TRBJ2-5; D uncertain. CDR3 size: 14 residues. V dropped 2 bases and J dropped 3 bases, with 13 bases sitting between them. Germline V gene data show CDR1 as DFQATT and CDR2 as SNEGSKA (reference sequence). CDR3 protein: CSARSGRAEETQYF. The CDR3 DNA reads TGCAGTGCTAGATCGGGCCGGGCCGAAGAGACCCAGTACTTC.